This T cell receptor (beta chain) emerged from a study of T cell responses to AZD1222 COVID-19 vaccine. Points from the study as a whole: The sample set comprised mostly white British donors with more females, and clonal diversity was possibly underestimated. The repertoires were collected only after the peak T cell response. Rises in breadth and depth of Spike-specific TCRs came after two AZD1222 doses.

Assay: immunoSEQ multiplex PCR; the TCRdb copy retains only in-frame clones and omits some. The sample lists 100,000 to 150,000 clones, more than 75% occurring once. Trimming removed 5 bases from V and 11 bases from J, with 13 bases in between. The CDR3 runs 11 residues. CDR1 and CDR2 (germline): SNHLY, FYNNEI. On this clone itself: Its target is unknown.

The TCR was taken from an adult in good health. Sequenced here: peripheral blood, sampled on day 0 of AZD1222 vaccination. V usage is TRBV2 and J usage is TRBJ2-7; perhaps TRBD1 as D (6 bases). The CDR3 spells CASSPDRKEYF. DNA for the CDR3: TGTGCCAGCAGTCCGGACAGAAAGGAGTACTTC.